This paragraph reports one TCR beta chain. This specimen comes from a study of blood T cell repertoires in COVID-19. Whole-study context: Samples of COVID-19 (acute and convalescent) were obtained from the United States, Italy and Spain.

Authors' methods: Using reference gene primer amplification, nucleated cell counts were estimated. The protocol was immunoSEQ multiplex PCR, while the TCRdb copy is restricted to in-frame clones and leaves out a portion. The D gene and trimming were derived from the DNA, and the V and J assignments and clone size from that table. The sample consists of 68,000 or so clones, 70% to 90% of them appearing once. Trimming removed 0 bases from V and 3 bases from J; junction bases left unmatched: 0. CDR3 length: 14 residues. Germline V CDR1 and CDR2: MNHNY, SVGAGI (reference sequence). The J gene is TRBJ2-7, the V gene TRBV6-6; 9 bases fit TRBD1. This receptor was identified in a man aged 50 to 60 with acute or convalescent COVID-19. The specimen was peripheral blood. The DNA of the CDR3 is TGTGCCAGCAGTTACTCGACAGGGGGCTACGAGCAGTACTTC. Translation gives CASSYSTGGYEQYF.